This T cell receptor beta chain was observed in a study of cytomegalovirus exposure and HLA in healthy donors. Whole-study context: In a previous analysis, more than 90 million unique TCR beta sequences were found from about 179 million T cells.

Primers: 60 Vbeta forward and 13 Jbeta reverse. Libraries were prepared by immunoSEQ multiplex PCR; TCRdb keeps only in-frame clonotypes and omits some of them. The sample lists roughly 80,000 clones; roughly 60% were seen once. On this clone itself: The antigen is undetermined.

Study-level findings and limits: The study put 150 to 200 TCR beta chains on its list as cytomegalovirus-associated. Upon later analysis, HLA-associated TCR beta chains proved more clonally expanded than other, equally common chains.

The CDR3 is made up of 11 amino acids. The germline V gene encodes CDR1 MNHNS and CDR2 SASEGT. V lost 8 bases and J lost 4, with 9 bases in between. The sample taken for sequencing was PBMCs. This clonotype was sampled from a man aged 25 to 45 in good health and CMV-seropositive. The chain is built from TRBV6-1 and TRBJ2-7, with TRBD1 as a possible D gene (5 bases). The CDR3 DNA reads as TGTGCCAGCGTTCAGGGTTACGAGCAGTACTTC. Amino acid sequence: CASVQGYEQYF.